Below are 5 T cell receptor beta chains sequenced from a single sample in a study of blood T cells in healthy people across ages (dated by TCRdb to the mid-2010s). The library was obtained by 5' RACE. TCRdb shows the sequencer as Illumina HiSeq 2500. A second PCR of roughly 7 to 12 cycles was run with a J-beta primer mix and a sample-barcoded 5' primer. TCRdb cleaned the public reads at Q25 with fastp, built clones with MiXCR and kept in-frame beta chains. Under each unique CDR3 protein, matching rows form one entry showing the most common genes and DNA. For this sample the table gives some 760,000 distinct CDR3 sequences, of which approximately 25% were detected only once. 9% to 9.5% of the sample is taken by the ten largest. The data also belong to a second study, concerning T cells of mothers and their children.

The sequencing input was blood. The receptors derive from a boy younger than 18 in good health.

V usage is TRBV25-1 and J usage is TRBJ1-2; D may be TRBD1 (6 bases). The germline CDR1 and CDR2 sequences are MGHDK and SYGVNS. The CDR3 covers 14 residues. V was cut by 3 bases and J by 7 bases, with 15 bases left in between. The CDR3: CASSENRGRSGYTF. CDR3 DNA: TGTGCCAGCAGTGAGAACCGGGGGCGCTCTGGCTACACCTTC.

The chain links TRBV29-1 to TRBJ2-3; tentative D call: TRBD1 (5 bases). The CDR3 totals 14 residues. Germline assignment: CDR1 SQVTM and CDR2 ANQGSEA. Between the trimmed V and J ends, which lost 3 bases and 2 bases, there was a span of 12 bases. This CDR3 is CSVEGPSYTDTQYF. The CDR3 DNA sequence: TGCAGCGTTGAGGGGCCTAGTTACACAGATACGCAGTATTTT.

This rearrangement joins TRBV4-3 to TRBJ2-5; no definite D call. Germline lookup yields CDR1 LGHNA and CDR2 YSLEER. CDR3 length: 16 amino acids. Deletions cut 0 bases from V and 4 bases from J, with 15 bases between. DNA of the CDR3: TGCGCCAGCAGCCAAGAATGGGCTAACTTGGGAGAGACCCAGTACTTC. This sequence encodes CASSQEWANLGETQYF.

This sequence joins TRBV29-1 and TRBJ2-3, with 12 bases lining up with TRBD2. Per the germline V gene, CDR1 is SQVTM and CDR2 is ANQGSEA. Trimming cost V 6 bases and J 0 bases; bases outside gene matches: 7. The CDR3 sequence is 16 residues long. The CDR3 DNA reads TGCAGCGTCCCGGGACTAGCGGGTTGGAGCACAGATACGCAGTATTTT. The encoded protein is CSVPGLAGWSTDTQYF.

The V gene is TRBV24-1, the J gene TRBJ2-7; D gene unclear. CDR1 KGHDR and CDR2 SFDVKD come from the germline V gene. This CDR3 contains 12 residues. The V end lost 2 bases, the J end lost 5 bases, and 6 bases lay between the germline ends. CDR3 DNA: TGTGCCACCAGTGATTCAAAGCACGAGCAGTACTTC. Its protein product is CATSDSKHEQYF.